One TCR beta chain is described in this entry. Its specificity is not known. In the same sample, other DNA sequences code for this CDR3. These data originate in a study of shared clonotypes between healthy human individuals. Study summary: With ages of 18 to 49, the donors were two women and a few men. Whole-study findings and limits: Around 5% of naive CD4 clonotypes were common to a few donors. The generation probabilities recorded for non-shared clonotypes fell below those of clonotypes shared by all four donors.

Assay: immunoSEQ multiplex PCR; the TCRdb copy retains only in-frame clones and omits some. This table has under 1 million clones, around 96% appearing once. Trimming took off 0 bases at V and 1 base at J, with 5 bases between the two ends. This CDR3 has 13 amino acids. In germline, CDR1 is SGHRS, CDR2 YFSETQ. CD45RO-negative CD8 cells positively selected for CCR7 made up the naive population, which excluded terminally differentiated effector memory CD45RA+ cells. Free of recent acute infections or vaccinations, the donors were healthy HIV-negative adults. Sequencing was carried out using naive CD8+ T cells sorted from blood. V and J are TRBV5-1 and TRBJ2-7; D is unresolved. The TCR sequence derives from a man younger than 40 in good health. The CDR3: CASSLGRSYEQYF. In DNA, the CDR3 is TGCGCCAGCAGCTTGGGCAGGTCCTACGAGCAGTACTTC.